This T cell receptor (beta chain) was captured by sequencing in a study of T cells after yellow fever vaccination. The study's findings and limits: It was a small share of clonotypes that appeared in both CD4 and CD8 compartments. Contaminants from the bulk population, in the form of abundant clonotypes, could be found in FACS-sorted repertoires. A faster peak, day 5 versus 15, was reached by the weaker secondary response.

This clonotype has only a few counts. Its antigen is not known. Germline loops: CDR1 MDHEN, CDR2 SYDVKM. V gave up 8 bases and J gave up 4 bases, with 9 bases separating them. This CDR3 comprises 12 residues. UMIs and a universal primer site were added when TCR cDNA was made by 5'RACE template switching. Each CDR3 protein gets one entry after TCRdb re-called the 5' RACE reads with MiXCR. This sample yields some 320,000 distinct CDR3 sequences, of which approximately 9% are seen a single time; approximately 19% belongs to the top ten. The sequence was collected from a man aged 18 to 29 who received the YFV17D yellow fever vaccine. The rearrangement joins TRBV28 to TRBJ1-5; weak D call: TRBD1 (5 bases). The material sequenced was PBMCs, taken on the day of the first yellow fever vaccination. DNA of the CDR3: TGTGCCAGCGCTGCAGGGAATCAGCCCCAGCATTTT. Its protein is CASAAGNQPQHF.